This TCR beta chain emerged from a study of shared clonotypes between healthy human individuals. Study information: Sampling drew on donors who were a couple of women and a few men aged 18 to 49. Study conclusions and caveats: Between a handful of donors, naive CD4 clonotypes were shared at a level of about 5%. Sequencing depth was expected to influence donor clonotype sharing.

The CDR3 is made up of 15 amino acids. Germline CDR1 is MGHRA and CDR2 is YSYEKL. With 6 bases clipped from V and 0 bases from J, the junction kept 6 bases outside the gene matches. The authors ran the assay at deep level. The table came from immunoSEQ multiplex PCR; TCRdb's copy has only in-frame clones and leaves some out. The repertoire holds roughly 1,800,000 clones, with 85% to 95% as singletons. As defined, naive CD8 cells were CD45RO-negative and positively selected for CCR7, with terminally differentiated effector memory CD45RA+ cells excluded. Remarks on this clone: Its specificity is unknown.

The receptor's source is a man younger than 35 in good health. Specimen: naive CD8+ T cells sorted from blood. The J gene is TRBJ2-7, the V gene TRBV4-1, with TRBD1 identical over 9 bases. The CDR3 region is CASSIGTGSSYEQYF. DNA of the CDR3: TGCGCCAGCAGTATCGGGACAGGGAGCTCCTACGAGCAGTACTTC.